The 9 T cell receptor beta chains below come from one sample, sequenced in a study of shared clonotypes between healthy human individuals. Some clones are missing from TCRdb's copy, which holds only in-frame ones; the method was immunoSEQ multiplex PCR. The sample carries about 1.1 million clones, about 84% recorded once. The sample comprised memory CD4+ T cells from PBMCs. Subset: CD45RA-negative fraction. These receptors were taken from a man aged 18 to 30 in good health. Some clones in this sample may be carry-over from other donors' samples.

This sequence joins TRBV5-1 and TRBJ1-2, with 9 bases identical to TRBD1. Germline loops: CDR1 SGHRS, CDR2 YFSETQ. V shed 5 bases and J 5 bases; nucleotides not matched to a gene: 10. The CDR3 has 15 amino acids. CDR3 region: CASRQTPGQGYGYTF. The CDR3 DNA reads as TGCGCCAGCAGACAAACACCCGGACAGGGGTATGGCTACACCTTC.

The V gene is TRBV7-3, the J gene TRBJ2-2; D possibly corresponds to TRBD1 (5 bases). Germline V CDR1 and CDR2: SGHTA, FQGTGA. The CDR3 contains 16 residues. V was cut by 5 bases and J by 4 bases, with 17 bases left in between. CDR3 amino acids: CASSRGHASGTGELFF. For the CDR3, the DNA is TGTGCCAGCAGCCGCGGACACGCCTCGGGCACCGGGGAGCTGTTTTTT.

J is TRBJ1-1 and V is TRBV5-1; D not certain. This CDR3 is 14 amino acids long. Germline V gives CDR1 SGHRS, CDR2 YFSETQ. V was shortened by 2 bases and J by 7 bases, with 15 bases between the two germline ends. Written as DNA, the CDR3 is TGCGCCAGCAGCTTTCTTCCCCTGCAGAATGAAGCTTTCTTT. This sequence encodes CASSFLPLQNEAFF.

In regard to this clone: This sample includes further DNA sequences coding for the same CDR3. J is TRBJ2-2 and V is TRBV29-1, with 8 bases that match TRBD2. Germline CDR1 reads SQVTM; CDR2 reads ANQGSEA. This CDR3 is 14 amino acids long. Trimming removed 6 bases from V and 1 base from J; junction bases left unmatched: 4. The CDR3 DNA is TGCAGCGTCACCACTAGCGGGAACACCGGGGAGCTGTTTTTT. As protein: CSVTTSGNTGELFF.

Regarding this clone: Within the sample, other DNA sequences also encode this same CDR3. This rearrangement joins TRBV9 to TRBJ2-5, with 10 bases aligning to TRBD2. The CDR3 extends over 15 amino acids. Germline V gene lookup returns CDR1 SGDLS and CDR2 YYNGEE. J gave up 5 bases and V 0 bases, and 4 bases lay outside the gene matches. The CDR3 here is CASSVGLAGVETQYF. CDR3 coding DNA: TGTGCCAGCAGCGTAGGCCTAGCGGGAGTTGAGACCCAGTACTTC.

CDR3: CASSLSYSIYNSPLHF. DNA for the CDR3: TGTGCCAGCAGTTTATCGTACAGTATCTATAATTCACCCCTCCACTTT. The gene calls are TRBV27 and TRBJ1-6; the D is unclear. This CDR3 is built from 16 residues. V dropped 0 bases and J dropped 3 bases, with 9 bases sitting between them. CDR1 MNHEY and CDR2 SMNVEV come from the germline V gene (reference sequence).

In DNA form, the CDR3 reads TGCGCCAGCAGCTTGGTTGGTGGCAGCGGGACCGGGGAGCTGTTTTTT. It translates to CASSLVGGSGTGELFF. J is TRBJ2-2 and V is TRBV5-1; D may be TRBD2 (6 bases). Germline CDR1 SGHRS, CDR2 YFSETQ. CDR3 length equals 16 residues. Trimming stripped 0 bases from V and 5 bases from J, with 14 bases between.

The chain combines TRBV5-6 with TRBJ2-1, with D maybe TRBD1 (5 bases). CDR1 and CDR2 (germline): SGHDT, YYEEEE. V dropped 3 bases and J dropped 9 bases, with 10 bases sitting between them. This CDR3 spans 12 amino acids. CDR3 protein: CASSWGTREQFF. The CDR3 DNA is TGTGCCAGCAGCTGGGGCACGCGTGAGCAGTTCTTC.

The chain links TRBV7-9 to TRBJ2-3; possibly TRBD1 for D (6 bases). CDR1 SEHNR and CDR2 FQNEAQ come from the germline V gene (reference sequence). Deletions cut 6 bases from V and 4 bases from J, with 14 bases between. The CDR3 is 14 amino acids. CDR3 coding DNA: TGTGCCAGCAGTGCAACCAGGGGCCCAGATACGCAGTATTTT. Amino acids: CASSATRGPDTQYF.